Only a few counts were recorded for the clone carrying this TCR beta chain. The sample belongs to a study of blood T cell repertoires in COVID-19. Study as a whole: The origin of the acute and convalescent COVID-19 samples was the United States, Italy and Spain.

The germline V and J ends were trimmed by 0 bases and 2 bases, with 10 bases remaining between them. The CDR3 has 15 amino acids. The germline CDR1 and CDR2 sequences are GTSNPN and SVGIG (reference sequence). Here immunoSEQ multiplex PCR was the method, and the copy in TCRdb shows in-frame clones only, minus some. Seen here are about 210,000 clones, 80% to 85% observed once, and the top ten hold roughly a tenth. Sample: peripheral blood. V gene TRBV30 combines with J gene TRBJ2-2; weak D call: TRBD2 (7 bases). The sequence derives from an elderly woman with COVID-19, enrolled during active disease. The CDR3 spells CAWSVAGANTGELFF. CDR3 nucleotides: TGTGCCTGGAGTGTGGCGGGGGCTAACACCGGGGAGCTGTTTTTT.